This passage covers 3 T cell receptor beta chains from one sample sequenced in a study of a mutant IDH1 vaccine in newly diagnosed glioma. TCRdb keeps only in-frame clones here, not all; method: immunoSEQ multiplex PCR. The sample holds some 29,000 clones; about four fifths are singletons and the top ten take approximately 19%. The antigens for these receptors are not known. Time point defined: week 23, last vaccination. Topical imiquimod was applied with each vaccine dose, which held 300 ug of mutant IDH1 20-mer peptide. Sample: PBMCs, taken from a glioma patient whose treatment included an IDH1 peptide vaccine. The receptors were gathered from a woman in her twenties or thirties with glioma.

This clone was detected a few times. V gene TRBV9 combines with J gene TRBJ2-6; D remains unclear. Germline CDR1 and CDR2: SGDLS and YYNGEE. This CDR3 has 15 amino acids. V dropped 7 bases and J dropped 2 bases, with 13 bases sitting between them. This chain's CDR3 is CASQRSRAGANVLTF. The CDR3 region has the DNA TGTGCCAGCCAGCGTAGCCGGGCTGGGGCCAACGTCCTGACTTTC.

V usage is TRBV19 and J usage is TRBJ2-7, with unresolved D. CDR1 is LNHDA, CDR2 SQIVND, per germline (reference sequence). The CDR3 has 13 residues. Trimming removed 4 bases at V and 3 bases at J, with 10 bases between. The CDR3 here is CASSTLQSYEQYF. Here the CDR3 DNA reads TGTGCCAGTAGTACCCTCCAGAGCTACGAGCAGTACTTC.

In nucleotides, the CDR3 is TGTGCCAGCGGTTACTCCACAGGGTATGGCTACACCTTC. Residues: CASGYSTGYGYTF. The chain combines TRBV27 with TRBJ1-2, with D possibly being TRBD1 (6 bases). The CDR3 runs to 13 residues. The germline CDR1 and CDR2 sequences are MNHEY and SMNVEV (reference sequence). V was clipped by 8 bases and J by 5 bases, with 15 bases between them.